Shown below are 27 T cell receptor beta chains from a single sample sequenced in a study of T cell repertoires in cytomegalovirus infection. No antigen has been identified for these receptors. TCRdb re-called the reads with MiXCR, one entry per CDR3 protein. The sample contains just over 450,000 distinct CDR3 sequences, about 42% of which appear only once. Sample: cultured PBMCs, taken from culture after CMV antigen stimulation. The receptors were gathered from a human donor in good health (CMV status not recorded). Some clones in this sample may be carry-over from other donors' samples.

The J gene is TRBJ2-7, the V gene TRBV7-9; 8 bases agree with TRBD2. Germline CDR1 is SEHNR and CDR2 is FQNEAQ (reference sequence). V lost 6 bases, J lost 4 bases, and 11 bases stayed unmatched. CDR3 size: 15 residues. Written as DNA, the CDR3 is TGTGCCAGCAGTAAACGAGCGGGAGCTGGTTACGAGCAGTACTTC. Its translation: CASSKRAGAGYEQYF.

The J gene is TRBJ2-1, the V gene TRBV20-1, with D possibly TRBD2 on 6 matching bases. The CDR3 has 15 residues. Looked up from germline, CDR1 is DFQATT and CDR2 is SNEGSKA (reference sequence). The germline V and J ends were trimmed by 0 bases and 5 bases, with 14 bases remaining between them. As DNA, the CDR3 is TGCAGTGCTAGAGATCGAATGGAGGGGAACAATGAGCAGTTCTTC. Translation gives CSARDRMEGNNEQFF.

The genes are TRBV27 and TRBJ2-7; 7 bases match TRBD2. V trimming: 4 bases; J trimming: 3 bases; junction bases outside the gene matches: 9. This CDR3 has 15 amino acids. The germline gives CDR1 MNHEY, CDR2 SMNVEV (reference sequence). This CDR3 reads CASSSPGREVYEQYF. For the CDR3, the DNA is TGTGCCAGCAGTTCCCCCGGTCGGGAGGTCTACGAGCAGTACTTC.

This sequence joins TRBV7-9 and TRBJ2-1; 8 bases fit TRBD1. The CDR3 runs 17 residues. The germline CDR1 and CDR2 sequences are SEHNR and FQNEAQ (reference sequence). Trimming at V came to 5 bases and at J to 4 bases, leaving 13 bases not matched to a gene. The CDR3 region has the DNA TGTGCCAGCAGCCAAAAAAACACGGGACAGGCTTACAATGAGCAGTTCTTC. Translation gives CASSQKNTGQAYNEQFF.

There are a few counts of this clonotype. The chain uses TRBV20-1 and TRBJ2-3, with D unclear. Germline V gene data show CDR1 as DFQATT and CDR2 as SNEGSKA (reference sequence). This CDR3 is 12 amino acids long. The V and J ends lost 1 base and 6 bases respectively, with 8 bases between them. This CDR3 is CSARVFGDTQYF. The CDR3 DNA follows: TGCAGTGCTAGAGTGTTTGGGGATACGCAGTATTTT.

The V and J genes are TRBV19 and TRBJ1-2; D is uncertain. The length of the CDR3 is 14 residues. V was pared by 5 bases and J by 3 bases, with 13 bases between. Germline V CDR1 and CDR2: LNHDA, SQIVND (reference sequence). CDR3 in DNA: TGTGCCAGTAGTGGATCCGGCGGGCACTATGGCTACACCTTC. It specifies CASSGSGGHYGYTF.

The table lists this clonotype with many counts. The genes are TRBV7-2 and TRBJ1-2; no clear D gene. CDR3 size: 11 residues. V lost 6 bases to trimming and J lost 7 bases, with 9 bases between them. In germline, CDR1 is SGHTA, CDR2 FQGNSA. CDR3 in DNA: TGTGCCAGCAGTTTTGGGGTTGGCTACACCTTC. Protein sequence: CASSFGVGYTF.

V is TRBV7-9 and J is TRBJ1-2, with a possible D match to TRBD1 (5 bases). CDR1 and CDR2 from the germline V gene are SEHNR and FQNEAQ (reference sequence). The CDR3 is made up of 13 amino acids. V lost 0 bases and J lost 7, with 9 bases in between. The CDR3 region has the DNA TGTGCCAGCAGCTTAGCCAGGGATGGTGGCTACACCTTC. Its protein product is CASSLARDGGYTF.

The gene calls are TRBV7-9 and TRBJ2-1; 10 bases fit TRBD2. The CDR3 has 20 amino acids. The V gene end was trimmed by 5 bases and the J gene end by 6 bases; junction bases not matched to a gene: 22. Germline assignment: CDR1 SEHNR and CDR2 FQNEAQ (reference sequence). CDR3 sequence reads: CASSPDLGTSEKRWVNEQFF. The CDR3, as DNA: TGTGCCAGCAGCCCCGACCTGGGGACTAGCGAAAAACGTTGGGTCAATGAGCAGTTCTTC.

V gene TRBV19 combines with J gene TRBJ1-1, with no clear D. Deletions cut 4 bases from V and 11 bases from J, with 14 bases between. This CDR3 spans 12 amino acids. Looked up from germline, CDR1 is LNHDA and CDR2 is SQIVND (reference sequence). The CDR3 is CASSTPFTGAFF. CDR3 DNA: TGTGCCAGTAGTACTCCCTTTACCGGGGCTTTCTTT.

V is TRBV7-2 and J is TRBJ2-1, with D tentatively TRBD1 or TRBD2 (5 bases each). Germline assignment: CDR1 SGHTA and CDR2 FQGNSA. Trimming stripped 1 base from V and 6 bases from J, with 13 bases between. The CDR3 runs to 15 residues. In DNA form, the CDR3 reads TGTGCCAGCAGCTTAGGGGGGTGGGAACGCAATGAGCAGTTCTTC. Its protein product is CASSLGGWERNEQFF.

The gene calls are TRBV7-2 and TRBJ1-1; D unclear. Germline V CDR1 and CDR2: SGHTA, FQGNSA. CDR3 size: 13 residues. V gave up 5 bases and J gave up 1 base, with 8 bases separating them. Written as DNA, the CDR3 is TGTGCCAGCAGCCCTAGGGCGAACACTGAAGCTTTCTTT. Encoded protein: CASSPRANTEAFF.

V gene TRBV25-1 combines with J gene TRBJ2-2, with 8 nucleotides matching TRBD2. Trimming removed 8 bases from V and 5 bases from J; junction bases left unmatched: 7. Germline V lookup: CDR1 MGHDK, CDR2 SYGVNS. The CDR3 totals 14 residues. The CDR3 spells CASVSPSGTGELFF. CDR3 coding DNA: TGTGCCAGCGTGTCACCTAGCGGGACCGGGGAGCTGTTTTTT.

The DNA of the CDR3 is TGTGCCAGCAGCTTAGATTTAGCCGGGTTTCCAGATACGCAGTATTTT. Residues: CASSLDLAGFPDTQYF. The V gene is TRBV11-2, the J gene TRBJ2-3; D call uncertain. The CDR3 has 16 residues. Trimming cost V 0 bases and J 4 bases, with 14 bases left between them. Germline-derived CDR1 and CDR2 are SGHAT and FQNNGV. The whole variable domain, filled in from reference TRBV11-2 and TRBJ2-3, reads EAGVAQSPRYKIIEKRQSVAFWCNPISGHATLYWYQQILGQGPKLLIQFQNNGVVDDSQLPKDRFSAERLKGVDSTLKIQPAKLEDSAVYLCASSLDLAGFPDTQYFGPGTRLTVL.

The chain links TRBV6-2 or TRBV6-3 to TRBJ2-1; TRBD2 matches 9 bases. With 6 bases clipped from V and 9 bases from J, the junction kept 6 bases outside the gene matches. The germline V gene encodes CDR1 MNHEY and CDR2 SVGEGT. CDR3 length: 13 residues. CDR3 protein: CASRTSGAGEQFF. The CDR3 DNA follows: TGTGCCAGCAGGACTAGCGGAGCGGGTGAGCAGTTCTTC.

This clonotype was seen just once. This chain connects TRBV7-2 to TRBJ2-1; D gene uncertain. V was shortened by 5 bases and J by 9 bases, with 11 bases between the two germline ends. CDR1 and CDR2 (germline): SGHTA, FQGNSA. The length of the CDR3 is 12 residues. The CDR3 DNA reads as TGTGCCAGCAGCCTCCCCCAAGGTGAGCAGTTCTTC. Translation: CASSLPQGEQFF. Full variable domain (rest looked up from reference TRBV7-2 and TRBJ2-1): GAGVSQSPSNKVTEKGKDVELRCDPISGHTALYWYRQSLGQGLEFLIYFQGNSAPDKSGLPSDRFSAERTGGSVSTLTIQRTQQEDSAVYLCASSLPQGEQFFGPGTRLTVL.

This clonotype came up a few times. The V gene is TRBV5-4, the J gene TRBJ2-7; 7 bases are shared with TRBD1. V gave up 2 bases and J gave up 4 bases; unmatched junction bases: 6. In germline, CDR1 is SGHNT, CDR2 YYREEE (reference sequence). This CDR3 has 14 amino acids. The CDR3 nucleotides are TGTGCCAGCAGCTTTCCGGGACAGCAGTACGAGCAGTACTTC. This encodes CASSFPGQQYEQYF.

This sequence joins TRBV6-2 or TRBV6-3 and TRBJ1-5; D call uncertain. Germline V gives CDR1 MNHEY, CDR2 SVGEGT. This CDR3 is built from 13 residues. The V and J ends lost 10 bases and 5 bases respectively, with 15 bases between them. This chain's CDR3 is CATRRDADQPQHF. DNA for the CDR3: TGTGCCACCCGGAGGGATGCTGATCAGCCCCAGCATTTT.

The chain is built from TRBV7-9 and TRBJ2-5; D possibly corresponds to TRBD1 (5 bases). Germline CDR1 and CDR2: SEHNR and FQNEAQ (reference sequence). The CDR3 is 14 residues long. V was pared by 2 bases and J by 2 bases, with 9 bases between. The CDR3 bases are TGTGCCAGCAGCTTAAGTACAGGACAAGAGACCCAGTACTTC. This codes for CASSLSTGQETQYF.

V usage is TRBV6-2 or TRBV6-3 and J usage is TRBJ2-7; TRBD1 might be the D (7 bases). The V gene's germline CDR1 is MNHEY and CDR2 SVGEGT. V was cut by 2 bases and J by 2 bases, with 10 bases left in between. This CDR3 has 14 amino acids. The CDR3 spells CASSYAGQPYEQYF. The CDR3 DNA is TGTGCCAGCAGTTACGCGGGACAGCCCTACGAGCAGTACTTC.

This clonotype came up a few times. Relative to the germline gene, one junction end is altered; a read error may explain this. The chain has TRBV7-2 and TRBJ2-7, with 8 bases fitting TRBD2. Germline CDR1 reads SGHTA; CDR2 reads FQGNSA. The CDR3 extends over 14 amino acids. CDR3 in DNA: TGTGCCAGCAGCCCTAGTAGCGGGGACGGCGGCTACTGTTTC. Translated, it gives CASSPSSGDGGYCF.

V usage is TRBV27 and J usage is TRBJ2-4, with 10 positions matching TRBD1. V was clipped by 6 bases and J by 9 bases; unmatched bases: 2. The CDR3 is 12 amino acids. CDR1 MNHEY and CDR2 SMNVEV come from the germline V gene (reference sequence). The CDR3 coding sequence is TGTGCCAGCAGCCGGGACAGGGGCATTCAGTACTTC. Translating it yields CASSRDRGIQYF.

Here the CDR3 reads CASSTGTNEQFF. The CDR3 region has the DNA TGTGCCAGCTCCACAGGGACCAATGAGCAGTTCTTC. The chain employs TRBV12-3 or TRBV12-4 and TRBJ2-1; maybe TRBD1 (6 bases). V lost 8 bases to trimming and J lost 6 bases, with 11 bases between them. The CDR3 loop spans 12 amino acids.

V is TRBV7-9 and J is TRBJ2-1; 7 bases agree with TRBD1. The J segment lost 2 bases and the V segment lost 5 bases, leaving 9 bases of the junction unmatched. Germline CDR1 is SEHNR and CDR2 is FQNEAQ (reference sequence). This CDR3 contains 16 residues. This chain's CDR3 is CASSVSGTVAYNEQFF. The DNA of the CDR3 is TGTGCCAGCAGCGTATCTGGGACAGTCGCCTACAATGAGCAGTTCTTC.

This sequence joins TRBV6-1 and TRBJ2-3, with D possibly matching TRBD1 (5 bases). V lost 1 base and J 5 bases, leaving 16 bases between the germline ends. Per germline, CDR1 MNHNS and CDR2 SASEGT. The CDR3 extends over 16 amino acids. As DNA, the CDR3 is TGTGCCAGCAGTGAAGGACAGCTAAGGTTCAGAGATACGCAGTATTTT. Encoded protein: CASSEGQLRFRDTQYF.

This clonotype has more than one count but fewer than ten. The chain uses TRBV6-2 or TRBV6-3 and TRBJ2-1; D call uncertain. V gave up 6 bases and J gave up 0 bases, with 15 bases separating them. This CDR3 region has 16 residues. The V gene's germline CDR1 is MNHEY and CDR2 SVGEGT. CDR3 coding DNA: TGTGCCAGCAGCAACGCCTGGACCTTCTCCTACAATGAGCAGTTCTTC. Its translation is CASSNAWTFSYNEQFF.

J is TRBJ2-5 and V is TRBV7-6, with D hard to call. Trimming left V 5 bases short and J 2 bases short, with 6 bases between. This CDR3 is 12 amino acids long. CDR1 SGHVS and CDR2 FNYEAQ come from the germline V gene. CDR3 bases: TGTGCCAGCAGCCCACAGCAAGAGACCCAGTACTTC. It is translated as CASSPQQETQYF.